These T cell receptor beta chains were read from a single sample in a study of shared clonotypes between healthy human individuals. Assay used: immunoSEQ multiplex PCR; TCRdb lists only in-frame clones, some missing. The sample lists about 1.1 million clones; 75% to 85% were seen once. The material sequenced was memory CD4+ T cells from PBMCs. The receptors shown here come from a man between 18 and 35 years old in good health. Some clones in this sample may be carry-over from other donors' samples. CDR3s include the opening cysteine and the closing phenylalanine or tryptophan. Each record gives: V gene, J gene, D gene, clone size, CDR3 DNA, CDR3 protein. The D gene is left open where the match is weak. Clone size appears in some rows only: once, few, many, or a class for an expanded clone.

V: TRBV2; J: TRBJ1-5; D: -; size: -; DNA: TGTGCCAGCAGTGGAGTGTATAGCAATCAGCCCCAGCATTTT; CDR3: CASSGVYSNQPQHF
V: TRBV5-4; J: TRBJ2-5; D: TRBD1; size: -; DNA: TGTGCCAGCAGCTTGGGGGACAGGGGGACCCAAGAGACCCAGTACTTC; CDR3: CASSLGDRGTQETQYF
V: TRBV5-4; J: TRBJ2-5; D: -; size: -; DNA: TGTGCCAGCAGATCCGCGGCGGGGAGGGAGACCCAGTACTTC; CDR3: CASRSAAGRETQYF
V: TRBV5-1; J: TRBJ2-7; D: TRBD1; size: -; DNA: TGCGCCAGCAGCCCGAGGGGACAGGGGGCCTCCTACGAGCAGTACTTC; CDR3: CASSPRGQGASYEQYF
V: TRBV27; J: TRBJ2-5; D: TRBD2; size: -; DNA: TGTGCCAGCAGCCTCCGGACTAGCGGGAGGGGTGGCGGCAGAGAGACCCAGTACTTC; CDR3: CASSLRTSGRGGGRETQYF
V: TRBV5-1; J: TRBJ2-7; D: -; size: -; DNA: TGCGCCAGCAGCCCGGAGACACTTACCTACGAGCAGTACTTC; CDR3: CASSPETLTYEQYF
V: TRBV5-1; J: TRBJ2-2; D: -; size: -; DNA: TGCGCCAGCAGCTTGGCCCCACTAGACGTCGGCACCGGGGAGCTGTTTTTT; CDR3: CASSLAPLDVGTGELFF
V: TRBV9; J: TRBJ2-3; D: -; size: -; DNA: TGTGCCAGCAGCGTAGGAGCCAGCGTAAGCACAGATACGCAGTATTTT; CDR3: CASSVGASVSTDTQYF
V: TRBV19; J: TRBJ2-1; D: TRBD2; size: -; DNA: TGTGCCAGTAGTATAAGCGGGAGCTACAATGAGCAGTTCTTC; CDR3: CASSISGSYNEQFF
V: TRBV11-2; J: TRBJ2-1; D: -; size: -; DNA: TGTGCCAGCAGCTTAACGGGTATCGATGAGCAGTTCTTC; CDR3: CASSLTGIDEQFF
V: TRBV11-2; J: TRBJ2-7; D: TRBD2; size: once; DNA: TGTGCCAGCAGCTTTGGTACTAGCGGGTCTTACGAGCAGTACTTC; CDR3: CASSFGTSGSYEQYF
V: TRBV19; J: TRBJ1-5; D: -; size: -; DNA: TGTGCCAGTAGCATGCGTCGGGACAGCAATCAGCCCCAGCATTTT; CDR3: CASSMRRDSNQPQHF
V: TRBV2; J: TRBJ2-4; D: TRBD1; size: once; DNA: TGTGCCATGACGGACAGGGAGGACAAAAACATTCAGTACTTC; CDR3: CAMTDREDKNIQYF
V: TRBV18; J: TRBJ2-1; D: TRBD1; size: -; DNA: TGTGCCAGCTCACCAGGGACAGGGGGCGAGCAGTTCTTC; CDR3: CASSPGTGGEQFF
V: TRBV29-1; J: TRBJ2-2; D: -; size: -; DNA: TGCAGCGTTGGGAGGGCAGCGAACACCGGGGAGCTGTTTTTT; CDR3: CSVGRAANTGELFF
V: TRBV5-4; J: TRBJ1-3; D: TRBD1; size: -; DNA: TGTGCCAGCAGCTTGGGGACAGGGGTTGGCGGAAACACCATATATTTT; CDR3: CASSLGTGVGGNTIYF
V: TRBV7-2; J: TRBJ1-2; D: TRBD1; size: -; DNA: TGTGCCAGCAGCCGGAATATCCTAAACCGGGACAGCTATGGCTACACCTTC; CDR3: CASSRNILNRDSYGYTF
V: TRBV5-8; J: TRBJ2-5; D: -; size: -; DNA: TGTGCCAGCAGCTGGGGACAAGAGACCCAGTACTTC; CDR3: CASSWGQETQYF
V: TRBV7-3; J: TRBJ1-4; D: TRBD1; size: -; DNA: TGTGCCAGCAGCTCCCCCGGGACAGGTGGAGAAAAACTGTTTTTT; CDR3: CASSSPGTGGEKLFF
V: TRBV27; J: TRBJ2-3; D: TRBD1; size: -; DNA: TGTGCCAGCAGTTCCCTCTGGGACAGGCGAACAGATACGCAGTATTTT; CDR3: CASSSLWDRRTDTQYF
V: TRBV28; J: TRBJ2-7; D: -; size: -; DNA: TGTGCCAGCAGTTTAAGGTGGTACGAGCAGTACTTC; CDR3: CASSLRWYEQYF
V: TRBV7-9; J: TRBJ2-3; D: TRBD1; size: -; DNA: TGTGCCAGCAGCTTATTGCAGGGGGCGTCACGAGATACGCAGTATTTT; CDR3: CASSLLQGASRDTQYF
V: TRBV7-3; J: TRBJ2-5; D: -; size: -; DNA: TGTGCCAGCAGCAAGGCCGGCGGGGTCGGGGAGACCCAGTACTTC; CDR3: CASSKAGGVGETQYF
V: TRBV18; J: TRBJ2-7; D: -; size: -; DNA: TGTGCCAGCTCACGGGACGTTGGGGAGCAGTACTTC; CDR3: CASSRDVGEQYF
V: TRBV28; J: TRBJ1-5; D: -; size: once; DNA: TGTGCCAGCAGTTCACCCTCCTCCCGGGGAAGAGATCAGCCCCAGCATTTT; CDR3: CASSSPSSRGRDQPQHF
V: TRBV5-4; J: TRBJ1-1; D: -; size: -; DNA: TGTGCCAGCAGCTTGGGGAGGAGGAACACTGAAGCTTTCTTT; CDR3: CASSLGRRNTEAFF
V: TRBV18; J: TRBJ1-1; D: -; size: -; DNA: TGTGCCAGCTCACCGAGAACCCAGGCTTACACTGAAGCTTTCTTT; CDR3: CASSPRTQAYTEAFF
V: TRBV2; J: TRBJ2-5; D: -; size: -; DNA: TGTGCCAGCAGTGAAAACAGGAGCCACCAAGAGACCCAGTACTTC; CDR3: CASSENRSHQETQYF
V: TRBV7-2; J: TRBJ1-5; D: -; size: -; DNA: TGTGCCAGCAGCTTAGGGCAGGGATTCGGGCAGCCCCAGCATTTT; CDR3: CASSLGQGFGQPQHF
V: TRBV7-2; J: TRBJ2-3; D: TRBD2; size: -; DNA: TGTGCCAGCAGCCTTAGCGGGAGTAGGGGCCTAGATACGCAGTATTTT; CDR3: CASSLSGSRGLDTQYF
V: TRBV15; J: TRBJ2-3; D: -; size: -; DNA: TGTGCCACCAGCAGAGGATTAGCCCCCGATACGCAGTATTTT; CDR3: CATSRGLAPDTQYF
V: TRBV4-2; J: TRBJ2-6; D: -; size: -; DNA: TGTGCCAGCAGCCAGGGACTTCCGGGACTTTCTGGGGCCAACGTCCTGACTTTC; CDR3: CASSQGLPGLSGANVLTF
V: TRBV7-9; J: TRBJ2-3; D: TRBD1; size: many; DNA: TGTGCCAGCAGCTACGACGGGACAGGCAAGCAGTATTTT; CDR3: CASSYDGTGKQYF
V: TRBV10-3; J: TRBJ1-2; D: -; size: once; DNA: TGTGCCATCAGTGAAGGCGGTGAAAGGAACTATGGCTACACCTTC; CDR3: CAISEGGERNYGYTF
V: TRBV4-1; J: TRBJ2-7; D: TRBD1; size: -; DNA: TGCGCCAGCAGCCCCCTGGGACAGAAATACGAGCAGTACTTC; CDR3: CASSPLGQKYEQYF
V: TRBV28; J: TRBJ1-1; D: -; size: -; DNA: TGTGCCAGCAGTTCGCAGCGGGACCCGAGGGGCACTGAAGCTTTCTTT; CDR3: CASSSQRDPRGTEAFF
V: TRBV6-5; J: TRBJ1-3; D: -; size: -; DNA: TGTGCCAGCAGTCGCCAGGGCTCTGGAAACACCATATATTTT; CDR3: CASSRQGSGNTIYF
V: TRBV2; J: TRBJ2-2; D: TRBD1; size: -; DNA: TGTGCCTGGACAGGGGTGAACACCGGGGAGCTGTTTTTT; CDR3: CAWTGVNTGELFF
V: TRBV28; J: TRBJ2-1; D: TRBD2; size: -; DNA: TGTGCCAGCAGTTCTAGCGGGAGATACAATGAGCAGTTCTTC; CDR3: CASSSSGRYNEQFF
V: TRBV5-4; J: TRBJ2-1; D: -; size: -; DNA: TGTGCCAGCAGCCTACCATCAAGCGTTGAGCAGTTCTTC; CDR3: CASSLPSSVEQFF
V: TRBV7-9; J: TRBJ1-2; D: TRBD1; size: once; DNA: TGTGCCAGCAGCTTAAACCGGGACAGGGATGGCTACACCTTC; CDR3: CASSLNRDRDGYTF
V: TRBV29-1; J: TRBJ2-7; D: TRBD1; size: -; DNA: TGCAGCATACGACAGGGGTCCAACGAGCAGTACTTC; CDR3: CSIRQGSNEQYF
V: TRBV20-1; J: TRBJ1-2; D: -; size: -; DNA: TGCAGTGCCCCAAAAGGCGTCCCCCGCTTC; CDR3: CSAPKGVPRF
V: TRBV4-3; J: TRBJ2-2; D: -; size: -; DNA: TGCGCCAGCAGCCAAGAAGTTATATCACTAGCCCTGACCGGGGAGCTGTTTTTT; CDR3: CASSQEVISLALTGELFF
V: TRBV7-2; J: TRBJ2-7; D: TRBD1; size: -; DNA: TGTGCCAGCAGCGGACCAGGACAGGCCACCTACGAGCAGTACTTC; CDR3: CASSGPGQATYEQYF
V: TRBV7-2; J: TRBJ1-2; D: TRBD1; size: -; DNA: TGTGCCAGCAGCCAGGACAGGACTATCCCCTATGGCTACACCTTC; CDR3: CASSQDRTIPYGYTF